The clone carrying this TCR beta chain showed up just a few times. TCRdb keeps only in-frame clones here, not all; method: immunoSEQ multiplex PCR. The table lists nearly 55,000 clones, 60% to 85% of them singletons. Germline CDR1 MNHEY, CDR2 SVGEGT. This CDR3 contains 18 residues. V lost 2 bases and J lost 0; bases outside the gene matches: 9. The data are from a study of blood T cell repertoires in COVID-19. The sequenced sample was peripheral blood. The sequence derives from a human donor with active or convalescent COVID-19. The donor label of this sample is uncertain. The gene calls are TRBV6-2 or TRBV6-3 and TRBJ1-5; TRBD1 aligns across 8 bases. The CDR3 is CASSYQTGELYSNQPQHF. CDR3 coding DNA: TGTGCCAGCAGTTACCAGACAGGGGAACTCTATAGCAATCAGCCCCAGCATTTT.